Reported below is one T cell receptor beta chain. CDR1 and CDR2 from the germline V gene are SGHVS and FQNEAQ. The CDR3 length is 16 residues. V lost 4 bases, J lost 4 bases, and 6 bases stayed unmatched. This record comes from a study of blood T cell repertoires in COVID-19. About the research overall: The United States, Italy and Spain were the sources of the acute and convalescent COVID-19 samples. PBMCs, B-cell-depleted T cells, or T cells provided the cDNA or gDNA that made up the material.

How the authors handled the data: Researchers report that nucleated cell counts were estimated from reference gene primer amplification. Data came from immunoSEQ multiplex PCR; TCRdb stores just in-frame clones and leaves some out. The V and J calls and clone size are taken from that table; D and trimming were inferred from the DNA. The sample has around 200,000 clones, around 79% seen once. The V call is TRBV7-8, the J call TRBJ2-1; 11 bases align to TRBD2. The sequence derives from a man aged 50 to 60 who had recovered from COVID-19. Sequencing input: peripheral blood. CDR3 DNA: TGTGCCAGCAGCTCTTCGACTAGCGGGATTTACAATGAGCAGTTCTTC. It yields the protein CASSSSTSGIYNEQFF.